This T cell receptor beta chain was captured in a study of Ad26.COV2.S vaccination and SARS-CoV-2 variants. Only in-frame clones appear in the TCRdb table, and some are missing; sequencing was by immunoSEQ multiplex PCR. The table has about 280,000 clones, 80% to 90% seen once. As to treatment: about 20 received Ad26.COV2.S at low or high dose, single or two shots; several received placebo; per-sample allocation not given. Day 63 following the first vaccine or placebo injection was when the samples were taken. The trim removed 3 bases at V and 3 bases at J, leaving 12 bases unmatched. Germline V gene lookup returns CDR1 SGHRS and CDR2 YFSETQ. CDR3 size: 17 residues.

The chain joins TRBV5-1 to TRBJ1-1, with TRBD1 matching over 9 bases. This material consisted of peripheral blood, taken in a trial of Ad26.COV2.S vaccine versus placebo. This clonotype was sampled from a person between 18 and 60 years old who received the Ad26.COV2.S COVID-19 vaccine or a placebo. The CDR3 spells CASSSRTGGGVDTEAFF. The CDR3 region has the DNA TGCGCCAGCAGCTCTCGTACAGGGGGCGGGGTGGACACTGAAGCTTTCTTT.